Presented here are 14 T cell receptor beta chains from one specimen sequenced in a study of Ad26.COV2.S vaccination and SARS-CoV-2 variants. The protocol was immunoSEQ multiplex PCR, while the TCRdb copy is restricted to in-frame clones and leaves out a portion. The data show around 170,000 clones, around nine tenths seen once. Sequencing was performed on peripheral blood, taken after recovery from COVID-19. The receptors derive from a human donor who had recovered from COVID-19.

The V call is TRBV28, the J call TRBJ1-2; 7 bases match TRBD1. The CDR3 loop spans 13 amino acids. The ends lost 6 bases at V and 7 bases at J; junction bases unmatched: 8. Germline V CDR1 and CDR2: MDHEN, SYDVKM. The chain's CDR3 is CASRQTGEAGYTF. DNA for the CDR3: TGTGCCAGCAGACAAACAGGGGAAGCTGGCTACACCTTC.

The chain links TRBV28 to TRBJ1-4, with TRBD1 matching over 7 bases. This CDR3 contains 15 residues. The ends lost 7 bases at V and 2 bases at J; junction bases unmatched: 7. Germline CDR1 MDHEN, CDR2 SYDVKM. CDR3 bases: TGTGCCAGCATACGAACAGGGGCGACTAATGAAAAACTGTTTTTT. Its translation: CASIRTGATNEKLFF.

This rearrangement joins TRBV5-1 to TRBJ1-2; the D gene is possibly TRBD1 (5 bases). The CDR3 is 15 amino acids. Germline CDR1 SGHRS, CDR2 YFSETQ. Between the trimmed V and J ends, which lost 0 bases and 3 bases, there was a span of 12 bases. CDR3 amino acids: CASSLDRSTYYGYTF. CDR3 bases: TGCGCCAGCAGCTTGGACAGGTCTACCTACTATGGCTACACCTTC.

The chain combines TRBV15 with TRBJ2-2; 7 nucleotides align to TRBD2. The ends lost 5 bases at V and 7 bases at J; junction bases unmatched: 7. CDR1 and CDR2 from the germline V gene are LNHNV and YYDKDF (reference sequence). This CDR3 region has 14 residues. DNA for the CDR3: TGTGCCACCAGCTCAGAGCGGGACTTCGGGGAGCTGTTTTTT. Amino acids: CATSSERDFGELFF.

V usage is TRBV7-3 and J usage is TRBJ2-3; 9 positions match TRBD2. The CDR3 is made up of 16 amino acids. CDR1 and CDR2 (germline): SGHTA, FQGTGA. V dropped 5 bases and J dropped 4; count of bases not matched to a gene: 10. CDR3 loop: CASSPGLASVSDTQYF. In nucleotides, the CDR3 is TGTGCCAGCAGCCCGGGACTAGCTTCGGTATCAGATACGCAGTATTTT.

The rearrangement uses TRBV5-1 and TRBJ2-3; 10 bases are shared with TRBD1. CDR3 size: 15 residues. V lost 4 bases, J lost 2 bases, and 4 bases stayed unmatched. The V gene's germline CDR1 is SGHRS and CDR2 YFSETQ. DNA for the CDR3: TGCGCCAGCAGCCGGGACAGGGGACACACAGATACGCAGTATTTT. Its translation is CASSRDRGHTDTQYF.

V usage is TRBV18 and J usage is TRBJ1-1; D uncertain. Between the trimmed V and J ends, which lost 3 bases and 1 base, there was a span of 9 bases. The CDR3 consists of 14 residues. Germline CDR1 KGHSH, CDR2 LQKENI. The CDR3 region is CASSPGAGNTEAFF. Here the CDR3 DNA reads TGTGCCAGCTCACCGGGTGCGGGGAACACTGAAGCTTTCTTT.

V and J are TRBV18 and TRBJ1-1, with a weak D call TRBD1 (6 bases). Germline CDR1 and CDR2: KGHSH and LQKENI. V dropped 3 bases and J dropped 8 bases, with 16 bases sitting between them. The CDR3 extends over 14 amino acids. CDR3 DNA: TGTGCCAGCTCACCCTTATCATGGGACATCGAAGCTTTCTTT. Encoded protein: CASSPLSWDIEAFF. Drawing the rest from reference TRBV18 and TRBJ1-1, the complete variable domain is NAGVMQNPRHLVRRRGQEARLRCSPMKGHSHVYWYRQLPEEGLKFMVYLQKENIIDESGMPKERFSAEFPKEGPSILRIQQVVRGDSAAYFCASSPLSWDIEAFFGQGTRLTVV.

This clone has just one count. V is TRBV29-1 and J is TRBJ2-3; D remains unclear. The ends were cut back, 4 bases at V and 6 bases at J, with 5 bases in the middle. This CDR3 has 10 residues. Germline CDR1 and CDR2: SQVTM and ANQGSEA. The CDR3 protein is CSVVSDTQYF. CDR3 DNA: TGCAGCGTTGTTAGTGATACGCAGTATTTT.

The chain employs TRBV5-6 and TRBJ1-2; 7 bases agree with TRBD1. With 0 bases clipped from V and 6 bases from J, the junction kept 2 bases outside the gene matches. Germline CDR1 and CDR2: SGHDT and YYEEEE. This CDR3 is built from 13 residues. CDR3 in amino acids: CASSLVRGDGYTF. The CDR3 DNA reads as TGTGCCAGCAGCTTGGTCAGGGGGGATGGCTACACCTTC.

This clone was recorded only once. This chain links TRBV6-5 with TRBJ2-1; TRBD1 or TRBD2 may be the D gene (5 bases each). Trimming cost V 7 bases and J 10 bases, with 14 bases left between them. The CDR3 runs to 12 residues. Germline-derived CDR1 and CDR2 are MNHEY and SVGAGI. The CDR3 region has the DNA TGTGCCAGCACCACTCCTGGGGACGAGCAGTTCTTC. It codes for CASTTPGDEQFF.

CDR3 loop: CASSQLKEPGGYF. The DNA of the CDR3 is TGTGCCAGCAGCCAGCTTAAGGAGCCTGGAGGGTATTTT. The chain combines TRBV3-1 (or the pseudogene TRBV3-2) with TRBJ2-3, with a possible D match to TRBD2 (5 bases). The CDR3 sequence is 13 residues long. Per germline, CDR1 LGHDT and CDR2 YNNKEL (reference sequence). V lost 3 bases and J 14 bases, leaving 18 bases between the germline ends.

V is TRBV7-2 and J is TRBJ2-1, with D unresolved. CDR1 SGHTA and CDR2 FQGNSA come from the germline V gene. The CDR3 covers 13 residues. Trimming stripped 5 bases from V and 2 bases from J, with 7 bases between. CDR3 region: CASSTRAYNEQFF. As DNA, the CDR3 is TGTGCCAGCAGCACGAGAGCCTACAATGAGCAGTTCTTC.

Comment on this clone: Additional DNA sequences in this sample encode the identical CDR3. Written as DNA, the CDR3 is TGTGCCAGCAGCTCCGGGCCCTATAATTCACCCCTCCACTTT. Translating it yields CASSSGPYNSPLHF. The chain links TRBV6-5 to TRBJ1-6; D uncertain. Between the trimmed V and J ends, which lost 6 bases and 2 bases, there was a span of 8 bases. This CDR3 is built from 14 residues. Per germline, CDR1 MNHEY and CDR2 SVGAGI.